The source of this T cell receptor beta chain is a study of T-cell reconstitution after alpha-beta-depleted transplantation in children (dated by TCRdb to about 2016). Looking at the study overall: The study quantitatively tracked T-cell immune reconstitution after TCRalphabeta/CD19-depleted allogeneic hematopoietic cell transplantation in children using TCR repertoire profiling. Findings and caveats that apply to the study as a whole: Apparently early alphabetaT-cell count recovery about two months after transplant reportedly relied on only several hundred rapidly expanded clones derived from non-depleted graft cells. The frequencies of hyperexpanded clones fell over the following months, and after one year, T-cell counts and TCRbeta diversity were mostly attributed to newly produced T cells. In some patients, the high TCRbeta diversity seen at day 60 was put down to recipient T cells and intrathymic progenitors that had survived conditioning.

The library was built by means of PCR. Data came from an Illumina HiSeq 2500. Molecular barcoding was employed in the preparation of TCR libraries, with unique molecular identifiers being used to normalize TCRbeta repertoire quantification. In-frame beta chains were kept once TCRdb had trimmed the public reads at Q25 with fastp and called clones with MiXCR. Each CDR3 protein appears once, grouped with its most common genes and DNA. Present in this sample are some 840,000 distinct CDR3 sequences, 15% to 20% of which were seen just once. The ten largest make up around 5.3% of the sample. This specimen's treatment or condition label, per the study, means: allogeneic hematopoietic cell transplantation with graft depleted of TCRalphabeta T cells and CD19 B cells. The children who served as transplant recipients had been given grafts of TCRalphabeta/CD19-depleted allogeneic hematopoietic cells. This clonotype was seen ten or more times. Its antigen target is currently unknown. The input lacks base qualities; no much larger clone sits a single base away.

Via the germline V gene (reference sequence), CDR1 is SEHNR and CDR2 FQNEAQ. The germline V end is reduced by 5 bases and the J end by 5 bases; junction bases left unmatched: 9. Counted from cysteine to phenylalanine, this CDR3 has 14 amino acids. The DNA shown is the 42-base CDR3, in frame from base 1. The sequence joins TRBV7-9 to TRBJ2-7; the central 7 bases match TRBD1. The receptor was derived from a male patient under 18 who had a stem cell transplant for acute lymphoblastic leukemia, so the T cells may come from the graft donor. Sequenced here: PBMCs, mostly from graft donor cells, sampled 360 days after TCRalphabeta/CD19-depleted stem cell transplant. Here the CDR3 is given as CASSPRLQGDEQYF. In nucleotides, the sequence is TGTGCCAGCAGCCCCCGCCTTCAGGGGGACGAGCAGTACTTC.